This T cell receptor (beta chain) comes out of a study of Ad26.COV2.S vaccination and SARS-CoV-2 variants. With 6 bases removed from V and 3 bases from J, the gap between germline ends came to 13 bases. This CDR3 spans 14 amino acids. Germline V gene sequence: CDR1 SGHAT, CDR2 FQNNGV. As for treatment: 15 to 20 received Ad26.COV2.S at low or high dose, single or two shots; 5 received placebo; per-sample allocation not given. Samples were taken on day 63 after the first vaccine or placebo injection. This clone was observed a single time. Its specificity is unknown. Assay used: immunoSEQ multiplex PCR; TCRdb lists only in-frame clones, some missing. The data hold 300,000 to 400,000 clones, with 70% to 90% observed a single time. Overall study results and limits: Comparability of non-spike TCR breadth was observed across vaccine and placebo recipients.

The rearrangement uses TRBV11-2 and TRBJ2-3; a weak D match, TRBD2 (5 bases). The source of this sequence is a person between 18 and 59 years old who received the Ad26.COV2.S COVID-19 vaccine or a placebo. Sequenced here: peripheral blood, sampled in a trial of Ad26.COV2.S vaccine versus placebo. Here the CDR3 reads CASSSTSPTDTQYF. The CDR3, as DNA: TGTGCCAGCAGTTCAACTAGTCCGACAGATACGCAGTATTTT.